This entry features one TCR beta chain sequence. Its specificity is not known. Germline-derived CDR1 and CDR2 are SGHRS and YFSETQ. Deletions cut 0 bases from V and 7 bases from J, with 10 bases between. The CDR3 contains 14 residues. The data derive from a study of cytomegalovirus exposure and HLA in healthy donors. Background on the study: From 150 million to 200 million T cells, an earlier analysis saw around 120 million unique TCR beta sequences.

PCR involved 60 Vbeta and 13 Jbeta primers. Here immunoSEQ multiplex PCR was the method, and the copy in TCRdb shows in-frame clones only, minus some. The table shows 200,000 to 250,000 clones, with 75% to 90% occurring only once. Study-wide points: Later on, an analysis tied roughly 17,000 TCR beta sequences to HLA alleles at 0.05 false discovery rate.

The sequenced sample consisted of PBMCs. This receptor was taken from a woman younger than 30 in good health and CMV-seronegative. The chain employs TRBV5-1 and TRBJ1-4; no clear D. As DNA, the CDR3 is TGCGCCAGCAGCTTGGGAGGAGGTCGTGAAAAACTGTTTTTT. Translated, it gives CASSLGGGREKLFF.